The 21 T cell receptor beta chains presented below share a single source sample, sequenced in a study of beta chain features in type 1 diabetes (dated by TCRdb to 2016 to 2019). Results the study describes overall, beyond this receptor: A moderate but significant shortening of TCRB CDR3 length was observed in type 1 diabetes patients in all four CD4+ subsets.

Which antigens these TCRs recognize remains unknown. Library method: the immunoSEQ multiplex PCR assay. The entire isolated RNA was reverse transcribed using the High Capacity cDNA Reverse Transcription Kit, and thus expressed TCRB transcripts were sequenced. TCRdb's version of the immuneACCESS table is confined to in-frame rearrangements and falls short of the full clone set. An unresolved V gene accounts for under half of the shortfall where checked; the remainder is of unknown origin. The sample table records a few hundred thousand clones; 9.5% to 10% of these occur just once. In total, the top ten clones hold about 0.64% of the sample. The sample taken for sequencing was central memory CD4+ T cells from blood. These receptor sequences come from a young man with type 1 diabetes.

This clone was seen a few times. The chain joins TRBV25-1 to TRBJ2-5; D call uncertain. The germline gives CDR1 MGHDK, CDR2 SYGVNS. V was shortened by 4 bases and J by 2 bases, with 8 bases between the two germline ends. This CDR3 contains 13 residues. CDR3 in amino acids: CASSVRQQETQYF. The CDR3 nucleotides are TGTGCCAGCAGTGTGCGGCAGCAAGAGACCCAGTACTTC.

The chain uses TRBV7-2 and TRBJ2-7, with TRBD1 identical over 7 bases. The CDR3 contains 18 residues. Trimming removed 1 base from V and 3 bases from J; junction bases left unmatched: 15. CDR1 is SGHTA, CDR2 FQGNSA, per germline. The CDR3 nucleotides are TGTGCCAGCAGCTTAGTTGTGACAGGGTCTTCAACAAACTACGAGCAGTACTTC. Encoded protein: CASSLVVTGSSTNYEQYF.

The chain couples TRBV2 to TRBJ2-7; 13 bases match TRBD2. The CDR3 spans 16 residues. The V gene end was trimmed by 7 bases and the J gene end by 0 bases; junction bases not matched to a gene: 6. Germline V CDR1 and CDR2: SNHLY, FYNNEI. The CDR3 bases are TGTGCCAGCATGAGACTAGCGGGAGGCTACTCCTACGAGCAGTACTTC. This sequence encodes CASMRLAGGYSYEQYF. Looking up the rest from reference TRBV2 and TRBJ2-7 gives the full variable domain: EPEVTQTPSHQVTQMGQEVILRCVPISNHLYFYWYRQILGQKVEFLVSFYNNEISEKSEIFDDQFSVERPDGSNFTLKIRSTKLEDSAMYFCASMRLAGGYSYEQYFGPGTRLTVT.

This clone was picked up many times. The chain employs TRBV21-1 and TRBJ2-5. TRBV21-1 represents a pseudogene. The CDR3 runs 13 residues. The CDR3 spells CASSRVLGETQYF. The CDR3 bases are TGTGCCAGCAGTCGCGTTTTGGGGGAGACCCAGTACTTC.

The table lists this clone with a few counts. This sequence joins TRBV18 and TRBJ2-7; 12 nucleotides line up with TRBD1. CDR1 KGHSH and CDR2 LQKENI come from the germline V gene. This CDR3 is built from 17 residues. The J segment lost 5 bases and the V segment lost 3 bases, leaving 11 bases of the junction unmatched. The CDR3 DNA sequence: TGTGCCAGCTCACCCTTACTGACGGGACAGGGGGCGAACGAGCAGTACTTC. It encodes CASSPLLTGQGANEQYF.

The chain uses TRBV5-1 and TRBJ2-3; TRBD2 agrees at 7 bases. Germline CDR1 is SGHRS and CDR2 is YFSETQ. CDR3 length equals 16 residues. The V segment lost 4 bases and the J segment 5 bases; nucleotides outside the gene matches: 13. CDR3 bases: TGCGCCAGCAGCCCCATCGCGGGAGTTGTTGGAGATACGCAGTATTTT. As protein: CASSPIAGVVGDTQYF.

This clone has just a few counts. The chain employs TRBV9 and TRBJ1-1; 7 nucleotides match TRBD1. CDR3 length: 15 amino acids. Unmatched junction bases numbered 5, after V lost 1 base and J lost 2 bases. The germline CDR1 and CDR2 sequences are SGDLS and YYNGEE. The CDR3 region has the DNA TGTGCCAGCAGCGTATCCGGACAGGACAACACTGAAGCTTTCTTT. It yields the protein CASSVSGQDNTEAFF.

The chain couples TRBV7-9 to TRBJ2-5, with D perhaps given as TRBD1 or TRBD2 (5 bases each). Trimming took 6 bases from V and 1 from J, leaving 12 bases between them. Per the germline V gene, CDR1 is SEHNR and CDR2 is FQNEAQ (reference sequence). CDR3 size: 14 residues. CDR3 sequence: CASSSSGTQETQYF. The CDR3 nucleotides are TGTGCCAGCAGTTCAAGTGGGACCCAAGAGACCCAGTACTTC.

In its sample, this clone was seen a few times. Other DNA sequences from this sample encode an identical CDR3 as well. The genes are TRBV6-5 and TRBJ2-3; tentative D call: TRBD2 (7 bases). The ends were cut back, 6 bases at V and 2 bases at J, with 12 bases in the middle. Germline CDR1 reads MNHEY; CDR2 reads SVGAGI. The CDR3 extends over 14 amino acids. The CDR3 nucleotides read TGTGCCAGCAGGGCGGGGGCTTTCACAGATACGCAGTATTTT. This translates into CASRAGAFTDTQYF.

There are a few counts of this clone. The chain combines TRBV9 with TRBJ2-5; 9 bases fit TRBD1. Germline V lookup: CDR1 SGDLS, CDR2 YYNGEE. This CDR3 contains 15 residues. Trimming cost V 2 bases and J 5 bases; bases outside gene matches: 7. The CDR3: CASSVTGGEEETQYF. In DNA form, the CDR3 reads TGTGCCAGCAGCGTGACAGGGGGTGAAGAGGAGACCCAGTACTTC. The complete variable domain, with remaining parts taken from reference TRBV9 and TRBJ2-5, reads DSGVTQTPKHLITATGQRVTLRCSPRSGDLSVYWYQQSLDQGLQFLIQYYNGEERAKGNILERFSAQQFPDLHSELNLSSLELGDSALYFCASSVTGGEEETQYFGPGTRLLVL.

The chain joins TRBV19 to TRBJ2-2, with D possibly being TRBD1 or TRBD2 (5 bases each). The CDR3 spans 15 residues. Trimming pared 5 bases from V and 2 bases from J, leaving 12 bases between. Germline lookup yields CDR1 LNHDA and CDR2 SQIVND (reference sequence). As DNA, the CDR3 is TGTGCCAGTAGTTTGGGGACGGCAAACACCGGGGAGCTGTTTTTT. Protein: CASSLGTANTGELFF. The variable domain in full, with the rest retrieved from reference TRBV19 and TRBJ2-2, is DGGITQSPKYLFRKEGQNVTLSCEQNLNHDAMYWYRQDPGQGLRLIYYSQIVNDFQKGDIAEGYSVSREKKESFPLTVTSAQKNPTAFYLCASSLGTANTGELFFGEGSRLTVL.

For this clone: This specimen includes other DNA sequences encoding the same CDR3. The V call is TRBV7-8, the J call TRBJ1-3; D uncertain. The V end lost 1 base, the J end lost 4 bases, and 5 bases lay between the germline ends. CDR1 is SGHVS and CDR2 is FQNEAQ in the germline V gene. The CDR3 contains 13 residues. This CDR3 reads CASSLGVGNTIYF. CDR3 nucleotide sequence: TGTGCCAGCAGCTTAGGGGTGGGAAACACCATATATTTT.

The chain employs TRBV10-2 and TRBJ1-5; no clear D. V dropped 8 bases and J dropped 2 bases, with 22 bases sitting between them. Germline values: CDR1 WSHSY, CDR2 SAAADI. The CDR3 extends over 17 amino acids. For the CDR3, the DNA is TGCGCCAGCGCCAACACAAATTGGATAGGCCGCAATCAGCCCCAGCATTTT. As protein: CASANTNWIGRNQPQHF.

This clone was seen repeatedly, ten times or more. CDR3 sequence: CASSPPGFPYEQYF. Written as DNA, the CDR3 is TGTGCCAGCTCACCTCCGGGGTTCCCCTACGAGCAGTACTTC. The genes are TRBV18 and TRBJ2-7; D perhaps matches TRBD2 (5 bases). Germline V lookup: CDR1 KGHSH, CDR2 LQKENI. V lost 3 bases, J lost 2 bases, and 11 bases lay in between. This CDR3 is built from 14 residues.

On this clone itself: The junction does not match germline at one end; this may be a read error. The CDR3 nucleotides are TGTGCCAGCAGCTTACTAGCGGGAAAAGAGACCCAGCACTTC. The encoded protein is CASSLLAGKETQHF. The chain is built from TRBV5-4 and TRBJ2-5; the match to TRBD2 covers 10 bases. Germline V gene lookup returns CDR1 SGHNT and CDR2 YYREEE (reference sequence). This CDR3 is built from 14 residues.

This clone was recorded at least ten times. This chain connects TRBV10-3 to TRBJ2-1, with a possible D match to TRBD2 (6 bases). The CDR3 is 13 residues long. Germline V gene sequence: CDR1 ENHRY, CDR2 SYGVKD. V lost 8 bases and J lost 0, with 8 bases in between. CDR3: CAIGGSSYNEQFF. The CDR3, as DNA: TGTGCCATCGGGGGGAGCTCCTACAATGAGCAGTTCTTC.

At least ten counts were recorded for this clone. This chain uses TRBV18 with TRBJ2-7; D remains ambiguous. The V and J ends lost 3 bases and 7 bases respectively, with 10 bases between them. This CDR3 is 12 amino acids long. Per the germline V gene, CDR1 is KGHSH and CDR2 is LQKENI. The CDR3 nucleotides are TGTGCCAGCTCACCTTATCTACAGGAGCAGTACTTC. It yields the protein CASSPYLQEQYF.

This clone was seen ten or more times. The chain couples TRBV10-3 to TRBJ1-2; 9 bases align to TRBD1. Germline CDR1 and CDR2: ENHRY and SYGVKD. V lost 6 bases and J lost 6; bases outside the gene matches: 8. This CDR3 comprises 14 residues. The CDR3 loop is CAIRSGTGQDGYTF. The CDR3 coding sequence is TGTGCCATCAGGTCCGGGACAGGGCAGGATGGCTACACCTTC.

This chain links TRBV5-1 with TRBJ2-2, with 8 nucleotides matching TRBD2. The germline V gene has CDR1 SGHRS and CDR2 YFSETQ. This CDR3 is built from 16 residues. V was clipped by 0 bases and J by 4 bases; unmatched bases: 5. The CDR3 sequence is CASSLEGLAGTGELFF. DNA of the CDR3: TGCGCCAGCAGCTTGGAAGGACTAGCCGGCACCGGGGAGCTGTTTTTT.

This clone has ten or more counts. The gene calls are TRBV5-6 and TRBJ2-1; D uncertain. Between the trimmed V and J ends, which lost 1 base and 2 bases, there was a span of 16 bases. The germline V gene encodes CDR1 SGHDT and CDR2 YYEEEE. The CDR3 contains 17 residues. CDR3 sequence reads: CASSLLGSGAPYNEQFF. CDR3 bases: TGTGCCAGCAGCTTGTTGGGAAGTGGCGCGCCCTACAATGAGCAGTTCTTC.

This clone appeared a few times. The chain recombines TRBV19 with TRBJ2-1; D is tentatively TRBD1 or TRBD2 (5 bases each). Germline CDR1 reads LNHDA; CDR2 reads SQIVND (reference sequence). The CDR3 consists of 15 residues. Trimming left V 7 bases short and J 8 bases short, with 21 bases between. In nucleotides, the CDR3 is TGTGCCAGTACCCCGTGGGGGTTGGGGTCCCATGAGCAGTTCTTC. It translates to CASTPWGLGSHEQFF.